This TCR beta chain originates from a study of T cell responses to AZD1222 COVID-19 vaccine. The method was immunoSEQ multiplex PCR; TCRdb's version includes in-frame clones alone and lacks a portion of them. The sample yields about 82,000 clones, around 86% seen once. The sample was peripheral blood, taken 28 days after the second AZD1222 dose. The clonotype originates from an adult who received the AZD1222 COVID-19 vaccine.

CDR3 in amino acids: CASSPGADRDGYTF. DNA for the CDR3: TGTGCCAGCAGCCCCGGCGCGGACAGGGATGGCTACACCTTC. The chain recombines TRBV7-3 with TRBJ1-2; 8 nucleotides agree with TRBD1. This CDR3 has 14 amino acids. The V segment lost 5 bases and the J segment 6 bases; nucleotides outside the gene matches: 8. Germline lookup yields CDR1 SGHTA and CDR2 FQGTGA.